This TCR beta chain is drawn from a study of early T cells in non-severe SARS-CoV-2 infection. Study-level background: The study sequenced bulk RNA from unsorted whole blood, with chains unpaired. Study-wide results and limits: The study's VDJdb matching favored anti-spike CD8 responses and missed private and CD4 specificities.

Individual cDNA molecules were tagged with unique molecular identifiers. TCRdb ran MiXCR on the 5' RACE reads and lists one entry per CDR3 protein. The table shows 55,000 to 75,000 distinct CDR3 sequences, with 4.5% to 7.5% occurring only once. This clonotype was picked up many times. Its specificity is not known. Looked up from germline, CDR1 is SGHTA and CDR2 is FQGTGA. The CDR3 covers 15 residues. V was trimmed by 1 base and J by 1 base, leaving 8 bases between them. V and J are TRBV7-3 and TRBJ2-1; D is possibly TRBD2 (5 bases). This specimen consisted of whole blood, obtained at baseline. This sequence was found in an adult who was a healthcare worker with PCR-confirmed SARS-CoV-2 infection or an uninfected control (not recorded which). The CDR3 DNA follows: TGTGCCAGCAGCTTAAGAGGGCCTTCCTACAATGAGCAGTTCTTC. Translated: CASSLRGPSYNEQFF. Variable domain in full (rest from reference TRBV7-3 and TRBJ2-1): GAGVSQTPSNKVTEKGKYVELRCDPISGHTALYWYRQSLGQGPEFLIYFQGTGAADDSGLPNDRFFAVRPEGSVSTLKIQRTERGDSAVYLCASSLRGPSYNEQFFGPGTRLTVL.